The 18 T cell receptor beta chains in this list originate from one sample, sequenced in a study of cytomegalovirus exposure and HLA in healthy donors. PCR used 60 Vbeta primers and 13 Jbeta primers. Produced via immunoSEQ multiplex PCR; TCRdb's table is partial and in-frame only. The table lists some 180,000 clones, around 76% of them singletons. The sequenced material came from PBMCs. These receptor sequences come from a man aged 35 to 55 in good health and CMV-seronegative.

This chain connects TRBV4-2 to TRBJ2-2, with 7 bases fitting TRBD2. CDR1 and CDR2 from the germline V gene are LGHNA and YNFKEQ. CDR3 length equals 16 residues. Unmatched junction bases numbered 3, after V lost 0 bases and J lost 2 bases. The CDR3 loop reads CASSQEGGGNTGELFF. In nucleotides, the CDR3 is TGTGCCAGCAGCCAAGAGGGCGGGGGAAACACCGGGGAGCTGTTTTTT.

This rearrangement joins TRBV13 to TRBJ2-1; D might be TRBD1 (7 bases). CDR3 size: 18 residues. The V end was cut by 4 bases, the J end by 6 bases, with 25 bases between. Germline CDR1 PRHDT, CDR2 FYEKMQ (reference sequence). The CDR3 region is CASSSFGRGQSKSNEQFF. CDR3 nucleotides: TGTGCCAGCAGCTCCTTTGGGCGGGGACAGTCGAAAAGCAATGAGCAGTTCTTC.

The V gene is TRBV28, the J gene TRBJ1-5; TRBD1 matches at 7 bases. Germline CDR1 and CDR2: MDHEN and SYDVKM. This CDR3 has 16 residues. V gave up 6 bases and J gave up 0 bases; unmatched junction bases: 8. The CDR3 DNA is TGTGCCAGCAGCCCCCTGACAGGGTATAGCAATCAGCCCCAGCATTTT. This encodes CASSPLTGYSNQPQHF.

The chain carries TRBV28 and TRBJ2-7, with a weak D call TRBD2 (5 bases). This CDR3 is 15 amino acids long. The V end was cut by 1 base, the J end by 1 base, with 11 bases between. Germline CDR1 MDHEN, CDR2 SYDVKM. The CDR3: CASSLSQPGSYEQYF. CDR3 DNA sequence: TGTGCCAGCAGTTTATCCCAGCCGGGGTCCTACGAGCAGTACTTC.

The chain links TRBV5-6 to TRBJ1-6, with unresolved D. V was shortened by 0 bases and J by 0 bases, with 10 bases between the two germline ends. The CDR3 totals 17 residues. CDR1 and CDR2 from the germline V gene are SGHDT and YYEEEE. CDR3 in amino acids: CASSLGGRSSYNSPLHF. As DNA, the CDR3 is TGTGCCAGCAGCTTGGGAGGTAGGAGCTCCTATAATTCACCCCTCCACTTT. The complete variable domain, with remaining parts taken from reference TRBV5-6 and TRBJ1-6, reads DAGVTQSPTHLIKTRGQQVTLRCSPKSGHDTVSWYQQALGQGPQFIFQYYEEEERQRGNFPDRFSGHQFPNYSSELNVNALLLGDSALYLCASSLGGRSSYNSPLHFGNGTRLTVT.

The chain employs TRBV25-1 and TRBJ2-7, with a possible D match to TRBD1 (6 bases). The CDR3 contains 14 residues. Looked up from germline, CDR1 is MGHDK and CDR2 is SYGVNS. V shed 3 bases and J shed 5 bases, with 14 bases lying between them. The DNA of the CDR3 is TGTGCCAGCAGTGATTACAGGGTCACCGACGAGCAGTACTTC. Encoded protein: CASSDYRVTDEQYF.

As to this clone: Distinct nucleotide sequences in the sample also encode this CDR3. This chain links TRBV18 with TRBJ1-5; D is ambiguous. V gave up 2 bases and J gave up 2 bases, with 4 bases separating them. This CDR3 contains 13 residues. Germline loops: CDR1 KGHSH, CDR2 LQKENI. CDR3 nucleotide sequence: TGTGCCAGCTCACCAGAGGGCAATCAGCCCCAGCATTTT. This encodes CASSPEGNQPQHF.

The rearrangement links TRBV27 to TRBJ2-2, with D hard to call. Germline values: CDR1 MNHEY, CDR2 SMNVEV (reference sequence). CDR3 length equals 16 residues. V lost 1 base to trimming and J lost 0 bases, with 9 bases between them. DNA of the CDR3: TGTGCCAGCAGTTTATTGACACAGCCGAACACCGGGGAGCTGTTTTTT. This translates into CASSLLTQPNTGELFF.

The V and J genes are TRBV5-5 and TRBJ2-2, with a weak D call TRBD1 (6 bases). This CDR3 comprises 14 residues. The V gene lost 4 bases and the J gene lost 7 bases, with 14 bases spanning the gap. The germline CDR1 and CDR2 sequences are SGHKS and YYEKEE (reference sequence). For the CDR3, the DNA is TGTGCCAGCAGCCGCGCAAGGGGGATCGGGGAGCTGTTTTTT. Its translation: CASSRARGIGELFF.

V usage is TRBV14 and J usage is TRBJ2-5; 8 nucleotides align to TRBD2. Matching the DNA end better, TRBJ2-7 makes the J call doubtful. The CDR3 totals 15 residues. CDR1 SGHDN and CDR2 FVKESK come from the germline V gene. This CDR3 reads CASSQALAGPNEQYF. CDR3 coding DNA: TGTGCCAGCAGCCAAGCTTTAGCGGGACCCAACGAGCAGTACTTC.

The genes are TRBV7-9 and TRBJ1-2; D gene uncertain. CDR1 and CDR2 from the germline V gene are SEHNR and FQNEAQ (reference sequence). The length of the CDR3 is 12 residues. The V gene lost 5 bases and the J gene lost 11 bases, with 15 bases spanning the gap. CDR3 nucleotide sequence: TGTGCCAGCAGCCGAGGAGGAGAGCGTTACACCTTC. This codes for CASSRGGERYTF.

The CDR3, as DNA: TGTGCCTGGAGGAGAAGCAGGGCGAACGGGGAGCTGTTTTTT. This encodes CAWRRSRANGELFF. V usage is TRBV30 and J usage is TRBJ2-2, with TRBD1 as a possible D gene (5 bases). This CDR3 comprises 14 residues. Trimming left V 3 bases short and J 7 bases short, with 15 bases between. The germline CDR1 and CDR2 sequences are GTSNPN and SVGIG (reference sequence).

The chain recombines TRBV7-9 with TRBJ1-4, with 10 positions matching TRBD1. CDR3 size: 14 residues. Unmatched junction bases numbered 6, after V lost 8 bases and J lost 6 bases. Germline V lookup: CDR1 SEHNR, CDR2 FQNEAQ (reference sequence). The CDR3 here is CASFWTGGDEKLFF. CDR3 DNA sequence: TGTGCCAGCTTCTGGACAGGGGGTGATGAAAAACTGTTTTTT.

In DNA form, the CDR3 reads TGCGCCAGCAGCGCGGGGGACAATTCGAACACTGAAGCTTTCTTT. Its protein product is CASSAGDNSNTEAFF. The rearrangement joins TRBV5-1 to TRBJ1-1; weak D call: TRBD1 (6 bases). The CDR3 is 15 amino acids. Germline V lookup: CDR1 SGHRS, CDR2 YFSETQ. V lost 4 bases and J 1 base, leaving 14 bases between the germline ends.

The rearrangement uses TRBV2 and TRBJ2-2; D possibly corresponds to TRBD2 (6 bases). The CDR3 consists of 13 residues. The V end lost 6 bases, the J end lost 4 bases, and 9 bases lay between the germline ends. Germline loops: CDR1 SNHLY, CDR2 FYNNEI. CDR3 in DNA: TGTGCCAGCAGCGGGAGTCGCACCGGGGAGCTGTTTTTT. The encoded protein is CASSGSRTGELFF.

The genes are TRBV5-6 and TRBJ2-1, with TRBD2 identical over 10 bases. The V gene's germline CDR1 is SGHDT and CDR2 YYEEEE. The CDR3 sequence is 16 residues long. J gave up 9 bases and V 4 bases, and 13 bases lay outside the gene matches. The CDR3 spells CASSPSGSPIKCEQFF. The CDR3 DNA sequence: TGTGCCAGCAGCCCTAGCGGGAGCCCGATAAAGTGTGAGCAGTTCTTC.

This CDR3 is CASSPTQQGYEQYF. CDR3 in DNA: TGTGCCAGCAGCCCAACTCAACAGGGTTACGAGCAGTACTTC. The chain combines TRBV11-3 with TRBJ2-7, with D possibly matching TRBD1 (6 bases). This CDR3 is built from 14 residues. Germline V gene lookup returns CDR1 SGHNT and CDR2 YENEEA. V was cut by 5 bases and J by 4 bases, with 15 bases left in between.

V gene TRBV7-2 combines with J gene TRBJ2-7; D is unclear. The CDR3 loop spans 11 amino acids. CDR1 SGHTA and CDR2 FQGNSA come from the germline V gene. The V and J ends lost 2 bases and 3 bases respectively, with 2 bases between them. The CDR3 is CASSLYYEQYF. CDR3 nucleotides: TGTGCCAGCAGCTTATACTACGAGCAGTACTTC.